This TCR beta chain stems from a study of PD-L1 blockade in urothelial cancer (dated by TCRdb to about 2017). About the full investigation: Therapy was started at some point between 2014 and 2016 for all patients, and atezolizumab 1,200 mg was administered intravenously every 3 weeks. The study was an exploratory multi-omic analysis of somatic, immune and clinical correlates of response to PD-L1 blockade with atezolizumab in urothelial cancer. Blood samples were analyzed at 3 weeks after treatment start (second dose) and at 6 weeks after treatment start. An ECOG performance status of 0 or 1 was recorded for the patients, and 0 to 3 prior chemotherapy regimens had been received by the patients. Pretreatment tumor samples, along with matched peripheral blood serially collected before and after atezolizumab treatment, were subjected to TCR sequencing. Progression-free survival longer than 6 months counted as durable clinical benefit, and TCR features were additionally tested against both progression-free and overall survival. A median of around 150,000 T cells and 80,000 or so unique TCRs was obtained from blood samples, and a median clonality of approximately 0.08 was observed. Durable clinical benefit was achieved by nine patients and was not achieved by 20 patients. About 85% of the roughly 29 patients were identified as males with urothelial cancer of bladder origin, and a prior smoking history was reported by 18 of 29 patients. Whole exome sequencing and RNA sequencing of pretreatment tumors were performed alongside TCR sequencing in the same patients. Pretreatment blood TCR-seq was available for under 35 patients, at least one posttreatment blood collection was obtained for roughly 24 patients, and tumor TCR-seq was available for roughly 24 patients.

Note on this clone: Its target antigen remains unknown. No base quality information exists; no much larger clone differs at one position.

What the work shows at the level of the full study, not this receptor alone: Small sample size (n of about 30) and many exploratory analyses mean the results are intended to be hypothesis-generating. At 3 weeks after the start of treatment, tumor-associated TCR clones in peripheral blood had expanded more in patients with durable benefit (n of about 22, p = 0.022). A pretreatment peripheral blood TCR clonality below the median was linked to improved progression-free and overall survival.

CDR1 and CDR2 are drawn from the germline V gene: LGHNA, YNFKEQ. For this chain, trimming is 1 base at the V end and 0 bases at the J end, and the number of junction bases without a gene match is 1. From the cysteine through the phenylalanine, the CDR3 covers 16 amino acids. Kept here is only the CDR3 DNA, which spans 48 bases and is read in frame from base 1. Reading the label with the study, this specimen's time point is: peripheral blood 6 weeks after treatment start. The cohort included some 30 patients with locally advanced or metastatic urothelial carcinoma who were treated at Memorial Sloan Kettering on a trial protocol. Peripheral blood mononuclear cells were collected pretreatment and during treatment, at between 1 and 8 total time points per patient. The Qiagen DNeasy Blood extraction kit was used to purify genomic DNA from total PBMCs and tumor samples. Collected pretreatment and during treatment, PBMCs were isolated and stored as previously described.

Synthetic TCR analog templates were spiked into each PCR to estimate absolute template abundance from read counts. The immunoSEQ assay used bias-controlled V and J gene primers to amplify TCRbeta CDR3 regions from genomic DNA. Sequencing of rearranged TCRbeta segments was performed at approximately 20X coverage. The source study handled its data this way. Clustering was used to correct sequencing errors, and CDR3s were annotated against IMGT so that V, D and J genes could be assigned. Only productive TCRbeta rearrangements were used in downstream analyses, excluding out-of-frame or stop-codon sequences. To compute clonality, Shannon entropy was normalized by the log of the number of unique productive sequences and then subtracted from one. Clones differing between time points or between blood and tumor were identified by Fisher's exact test with Benjamini-Hochberg correction at adjusted p below 0.01. TCRdb's version of the immuneACCESS table is confined to in-frame rearrangements and falls short of the full clone set. An unresolved V gene accounts for under half of the shortfall where checked; the remainder is of unknown origin. That table is the source of V, J and clone size, and D and trimming were worked out from the DNA. Present in this sample are about 120,000 clones, more than 70% of which were seen just once. Of the sample, 2.4% falls within the top ten clones.

The chain uses TRBV4-2 and TRBJ2-1; TRBD2 agrees with 9 junctional bases. The specimen comprised PBMCs, sampled around atezolizumab (anti-PD-L1) treatment. This receptor was identified in a man in his fifties with urothelial cancer. This receptor carries the CDR3 CASSQVTSGSYNEQFF. The DNA reads TGTGCCAGCAGCCAAGTGACTAGCGGCTCCTACAATGAGCAGTTCTTC.